This TCR beta chain came from a study of T cell repertoires in cytomegalovirus infection. Findings and limits, study-wide: Predominance within the ex vivo response was attributable to HLA-C-restricted CMV-specific TCR beta clonotypes. CMV carriers with the relevant HLA were identified by cumulative public TCR beta family frequency.

TCRdb processed the reads anew with MiXCR; each CDR3 protein has one entry. The sample shows approximately 500,000 distinct CDR3 sequences, approximately 11% of them seen only once. This CDR3 spans 13 amino acids. Trimming took 0 bases from V and 5 from J, leaving 8 bases between them. Germline lookup yields CDR1 MNHEY and CDR2 SVGAGI. This clonotype was seen at least ten times. Its antigen is unknown. This clonotype was obtained from a human donor in good health (CMV status not recorded). Some clones in this sample may be carry-over from other donors' samples. Sequenced material: PBMCs. The V call is TRBV6-5, the J call TRBJ2-7; D is unresolved. The CDR3 protein is CASSYSLFDEQYF. The CDR3 nucleotides are TGTGCCAGCAGTTACTCCCTATTCGACGAGCAGTACTTC.